This record concerns one TCR beta chain sequence. Its antigen is unknown. The CDR3 is made up of 14 amino acids. The V gene's germline CDR1 is MNHEY and CDR2 SVGEGT. Every subset of CD8+ T cells was sorted in triplicate at approximately 310,000 cells each. Preparation of TRB cDNA libraries relied on 5' RACE carrying UMI labels. TCRdb re-called the 5' RACE reads and catalogs CDR3 proteins one per entry, DNA excluded. There are approximately 41,000 distinct CDR3 sequences in the sample, with around a tenth held by the top ten. The data originate from a study of CXCR3-negative and CXCR3-positive naive CD8 T cells. Findings and caveats of the study: Naive cells used TRBV-TRBJ genes in much the same way whether CXCR3-negative or CXCR3-positive; memory cells did not. Diversity was high in both naive subsets and much lower in memory cells. CD5 surface expression was similar among naive subsets, and TCR strength was estimated by inference from TRB CDR3 properties.

The specimen sequenced was memory CD8+ T cells from blood. This TCR derives from a human donor in good health. Some clones in this sample may be carry-over from other donors' samples. The chain has TRBV6-2 or TRBV6-3 and TRBJ2-3; TCRdb returns TRBD1, unconfirmable since there is no DNA. The CDR3 spells CASSNPRATDTQYF.